Below, 17 T cell receptor beta chains from the same sample are listed, as sequenced in a study of OX40 agonist ivuxolimab in advanced cancers. Clones were read by immunoSEQ multiplex PCR, and TCRdb kept only the in-frame ones, dropping some. The data hold more than 70,000 clones, with roughly 87% observed a single time. Material: CD4+ or CD8+ T cells sorted from blood, obtained in a trial of the OX40 agonist ivuxolimab. These receptors all stem from an adult with an advanced solid tumor such as melanoma, head and neck, liver or kidney cancer.

This clone has just a few counts. The CDR3 is CASSRGLAAGTGELFF. The DNA for the CDR3 is TGCGCCAGCAGCAGAGGACTAGCGGCAGGAACCGGGGAGCTGTTTTTT. This chain joins TRBV5-1 and TRBJ2-2; 10 positions agree with TRBD2. CDR1 SGHRS and CDR2 YFSETQ come from the germline V gene. This CDR3 has 16 residues. Losses at the gene ends were 4 bases for V and 5 bases for J; bases not matched to a gene: 8.

The V call is TRBV19, the J call TRBJ1-5, with D possibly TRBD1 on 6 matching bases. This CDR3 comprises 15 residues. Trimming pared 6 bases from V and 4 bases from J, leaving 16 bases between. Per germline, CDR1 LNHDA and CDR2 SQIVND (reference sequence). DNA for the CDR3: TGTGCCAGTAGCACCGGAACAGGGAGGAATCAGCCCCAGCATTTT. The encoded protein is CASSTGTGRNQPQHF.

This chain links TRBV7-3 with TRBJ2-2, with D perhaps matching TRBD2 (5 bases). The CDR3 has 15 amino acids. With 5 bases removed from V and 5 bases from J, the gap between germline ends came to 15 bases. CDR1 and CDR2 from the germline V gene are SGHTA and FQGTGA. The CDR3 DNA sequence: TGTGCCAGCAGCCCACTACCGGGCGGGACCGGGGAGCTGTTTTTT. Residues: CASSPLPGGTGELFF.

The V gene is TRBV28, the J gene TRBJ2-7; D is unresolved. Trimming pared 5 bases from V and 2 bases from J, leaving 16 bases between. This CDR3 is built from 15 residues. Germline V gene data show CDR1 as MDHEN and CDR2 as SYDVKM. This CDR3 reads CASSRRPPAAYEQYF. Here the CDR3 DNA reads TGTGCCAGCAGTCGGAGACCCCCCGCCGCCTACGAGCAGTACTTC.

CDR3 residues: CASSFGSQETQYF. CDR3 DNA: TGTGCCAGCAGCTTTGGCAGCCAAGAGACCCAGTACTTC. This sequence joins TRBV5-6 and TRBJ2-5; D remains ambiguous. The CDR3 runs 13 residues. CDR1 and CDR2 from the germline V gene are SGHDT and YYEEEE. V was cut by 2 bases and J by 1 base, with 6 bases left in between.

The chain is built from TRBV28 and TRBJ2-7; D possibly matches TRBD1 or TRBD2 (5 bases each). The V gene's germline CDR1 is MDHEN and CDR2 SYDVKM. V was cut by 4 bases and J by 1 base, with 17 bases left in between. There are 16 residues in the CDR3. Here the CDR3 DNA reads TGTGCCAGCAGTTCCCCGGGGCAGGACAAGTCCTACGAGCAGTACTTC. Amino acid sequence: CASSSPGQDKSYEQYF. The whole variable domain, filled in from reference TRBV28 and TRBJ2-7, reads DVKVTQSSRYLVKRTGEKVFLECVQDMDHENMFWYRQDPGLGLRLIYFSYDVKMKEKGDIPEGYSVSREKKERFSLILESASTNQTSMYLCASSSPGQDKSYEQYFGPGTRLTVT.

The gene calls are TRBV9 and TRBJ1-4; 8 bases are a match to TRBD1. After removal of 1 base from V and 7 bases from J, the junction contained 12 bases not matched to a gene. The CDR3 covers 17 residues. Germline loops: CDR1 SGDLS, CDR2 YYNGEE. The CDR3 DNA reads as TGTGCCAGCAGCGTAACGTCGGGGCAGGGGGCGGGTGAAAAACTGTTTTTT. Its translation: CASSVTSGQGAGEKLFF.

V and J are TRBV5-1 and TRBJ2-1, with 11 bases that match TRBD2. Germline V gives CDR1 SGHRS, CDR2 YFSETQ. Germline trimming cut 1 base from V and 7 bases from J; bases unmatched to any gene: 7. The CDR3 length is 16 residues. The CDR3, as DNA: TGCGCCAGCAGCTTGATGATAGCGGGGGGGCAAAATGAGCAGTTCTTC. Protein product: CASSLMIAGGQNEQFF.

The V call is TRBV5-8, the J call TRBJ1-1; possible D gene TRBD1, 6 bases. CDR3 size: 16 residues. Germline V CDR1 and CDR2: SGHTS, YDEGEE. The ends were cut back, 2 bases at V and 4 bases at J, with 18 bases in the middle. CDR3 sequence (DNA): TGTGCCAGCAGCTTAGTGGACAGCTGGAGGGGCACTGAAGCTTTCTTT. Protein sequence: CASSLVDSWRGTEAFF.

This chain joins TRBV7-9 and TRBJ1-1; maybe TRBD1 (5 bases). CDR1 is SEHNR, CDR2 FQNEAQ, per germline (reference sequence). This CDR3 has 14 residues. V lost 0 bases, J lost 4 bases, and 9 bases lay in between. For the CDR3, the DNA is TGTGCCAGCAGCTTAGCAATAGGGGTCACTGAAGCTTTCTTT. The encoded protein is CASSLAIGVTEAFF. Filled out from reference TRBV7-9 and TRBJ1-1, the complete variable domain reads DTGVSQNPRHKITKRGQNVTFRCDPISEHNRLYWYRQTLGQGPEFLTYFQNEAQLEKSRLLSDRFSAERPKGSFSTLEIQRTEQGDSAMYLCASSLAIGVTEAFFGQGTRLTVV.

The CDR3 sequence: CATSREIETEKLFF. The CDR3 nucleotides read TGTGCCACCAGCAGAGAGATCGAAACCGAAAAACTGTTTTTT. The chain recombines TRBV15 with TRBJ1-4; D remains ambiguous. This CDR3 region has 14 residues. CDR1 is LNHNV, CDR2 YYDKDF, per germline (reference sequence). Deletions cut 0 bases from V and 8 bases from J, with 10 bases between. The variable domain in full, completed from reference TRBV15 and TRBJ1-4, reads DAMVIQNPRYQVTQFGKPVTLSCSQTLNHNVMYWYQQKSSQAPKLLFHYYDKDFNNEADTPDNFQSRRPNTSFCFLDIRSPGLGDTAMYLCATSREIETEKLFFGSGTQLSVL.

The rearrangement links TRBV7-9 to TRBJ1-2; TRBD1 is a possible D gene (6 bases). Germline loops: CDR1 SEHNR, CDR2 FQNEAQ (reference sequence). The CDR3 has 14 amino acids. V was shortened by 4 bases and J by 7 bases, with 16 bases between the two germline ends. In DNA, the CDR3 is TGTGCCAGCAGCTACTCCACAGGGTCGGTTGGCTACACCTTC. Amino acids: CASSYSTGSVGYTF.

The rearrangement links TRBV4-1 to TRBJ1-2; D remains ambiguous. With 1 base removed from V and 2 bases from J, the gap between germline ends came to 11 bases. The CDR3 sequence is 15 residues long. Germline V gene sequence: CDR1 MGHRA, CDR2 YSYEKL. CDR3 coding DNA: TGCGCCAGCAGCCAAGCCGTCGGGAGAAACTATGGCTACACCTTC. Translating gives CASSQAVGRNYGYTF.

The V and J genes are TRBV4-1 and TRBJ2-5; either TRBD1 or TRBD2 may fit D (5 bases each). The J call is in doubt because the DNA end fits TRBJ2-7 better. The length of the CDR3 is 14 residues. Germline values: CDR1 MGHRA, CDR2 YSYEKL. The CDR3 region is CASSQGWGSDEQYF. DNA of the CDR3: TGCGCCAGCAGCCAAGGGTGGGGGTCGGACGAGCAGTACTTC.

The chain uses TRBV6-1 and TRBJ1-4; 7 bases align to TRBD1. V shed 2 bases and J 4 bases; nucleotides not matched to a gene: 7. Germline CDR1 reads MNHNS; CDR2 reads SASEGT. The CDR3 extends over 16 amino acids. This CDR3 is CASSERRTGYNEKLFF. In DNA, the CDR3 is TGTGCCAGCAGTGAAAGGCGGACAGGTTATAATGAAAAACTGTTTTTT.

This clone was detected once. CDR3 sequence reads: CASRGGRVKETQYF. The CDR3 nucleotides read TGTGCCAGCAGGGGGGGGAGGGTCAAGGAGACCCAGTACTTC. The rearrangement links TRBV2 to TRBJ2-5; 7 bases are a match to TRBD2. J was trimmed by 5 bases and V by 6 bases; bases with no gene match: 9. Germline CDR1 is SNHLY and CDR2 is FYNNEI. The CDR3 runs 14 residues.

V usage is TRBV6-1 and J usage is TRBJ1-2; no firm D call. The CDR3 has 12 residues. Germline V gives CDR1 MNHNS, CDR2 SASEGT. With 5 bases removed from V and 4 bases from J, the gap between germline ends came to 8 bases. This CDR3 is CASSFVSYGYTF. CDR3 DNA: TGTGCCAGCAGTTTCGTCTCCTATGGCTACACCTTC.